This T cell receptor (beta chain) came from a study of blood T cell repertoires in COVID-19. In the original processing: By means of reference gene primer amplification, nucleated cell counts were estimated. The table came from immunoSEQ multiplex PCR; TCRdb's copy has only in-frame clones and leaves some out. D and trimming come from the DNA, and the V and J calls and clone size come from that table. The data show approximately 250,000 clones, around 84% seen once. The CDR3 is 14 residues long. V lost 1 base to trimming and J lost 9 bases, with 10 bases between them. Germline lookup yields CDR1 LGHDT and CDR2 YNNKEL (reference sequence).

The sequencing input was PBMCs or T cells enriched from blood (not recorded which). This sequence originates from a man aged 30-40 years with acute COVID-19. This rearrangement joins TRBV3-1 (or the pseudogene TRBV3-2) to TRBJ1-6; tentative D call: TRBD1 (5 bases). The CDR3 protein is CASSQGQGASPLHF. CDR3 sequence (DNA): TGTGCCAGCAGCCAAGGCCAGGGCGCTTCACCCCTCCACTTT.